A selection of T cell receptor beta chains follows, all from one sample in a study of cytotoxic CD8 clonotypes in ibrutinib-treated CLL. Measured with immunoSEQ multiplex PCR; TCRdb has only the in-frame clones, and not every one. The sample lists roughly 40,000 clones, roughly three quarters occurring once. The sample here was PBMCs, taken after 12 months of ibrutinib treatment. Receptor source: a human donor with chronic lymphocytic leukemia. Each CDR3 is given with its conserved first and last residue. For some rows the clone size is stated as once, few or many, or as a class when expanded; others skip it.

cdr3_length,j_call,clone_size,v_call,cdr3_aa
13,TRBJ2-7,.,TRBV7-2,CASSPPTRYEQYF
17,TRBJ2-1,.,TRBV2,CASRSTGTSRSYNEQFF
14,TRBJ2-2,once,TRBV10-1,CASRGDLNTGELFF
13,TRBJ1-5,.,TRBV27,CASSNRGNQPQHF
13,TRBJ2-2,.,TRBV6-1,CASKTSNTGELFF
13,TRBJ2-1,few,TRBV7-9,CASSPVGIDEQFF
14,TRBJ2-3,.,TRBV18,CASSPGLAGNTQYF
13,TRBJ2-1,few,TRBV5-1,CASGQGNINEQFF
16,TRBJ2-7,.,TRBV21-1,CARPTLSLAGAGEQYF
14,TRBJ1-5,.,TRBV5-1,CASSYGQGNQPQHF
14,TRBJ2-2,.,TRBV6-1,CASLAGGRSGELFF
13,TRBJ1-2,.,TRBV19,CASSRRGPYGYTF
15,TRBJ2-2,.,TRBV27,CASSLLAGVAGELFF
15,TRBJ1-1,.,TRBV9,CASSPRGGVGTEAFF
13,TRBJ2-5,.,TRBV6-1,CASRGLAGETQYF
12,TRBJ1-2,few,TRBV2,CASRNRNYGYTF
13,TRBJ2-5,.,TRBV29-1,CSVEGPDVETQYF
12,TRBJ1-4,.,TRBV29-1,CSVTGAGEKLFF
18,TRBJ1-3,.,TRBV15,CATSRAGTGALSGNTIYF
16,TRBJ2-2,.,TRBV6-5,CASSSRTVADTGELFF
16,TRBJ1-4,.,TRBV28,CASSSLTTGGNEKLFF
15,TRBJ1-2,once,TRBV23-1,CASNPRDRSNYGYTF
16,TRBJ1-3,.,TRBV9,CASSVASSNGGNTIYF
14,TRBJ2-1,few,TRBV5-4,CASSSSQGYNEQFF
15,TRBJ2-5,.,TRBV6-6,CASSYRTPLQETQYF
12,TRBJ2-7,.,TRBV29-1,CSVVAGVYEQYF
17,TRBJ2-2,.,TRBV5-1,CASMGQGMAENTGELFF
16,TRBJ1-5,.,TRBV19,CASSIFPQNLNQPQHF
14,TRBJ1-2,.,TRBV25-1,CASSADPRVYGYTF
16,TRBJ2-4,.,TRBV25-1,CASTNGGPGGEDIQYF
16,TRBJ2-2,.,TRBV7-9,CASSTRLVPNTGELFF
13,TRBJ1-2,.,TRBV5-4,CASSPGRQYGYTF
14,TRBJ1-1,.,TRBV21-1,CATGKDRANTEAFF
14,TRBJ2-7,.,TRBV7-2,CASSSGTSRTEQYF
14,TRBJ2-2,.,TRBV19,CASSTGQYTGELFF
15,TRBJ2-7,.,TRBV5-8,CASSLGANSPLGQYF
13,TRBJ1-1,.,TRBV29-1,CSVDPNSNTEAFF
15,TRBJ2-7,.,TRBV5-6,CASSRRQTFSYEQYF
15,TRBJ2-1,.,TRBV10-2,CASRLGTSGRDEQFF
15,TRBJ1-1,.,TRBV27,CASTPRGQLNTEAFF
13,TRBJ2-3,.,TRBV6-5,CASSYNPTDTQYF
15,TRBJ2-1,.,TRBV14,CASSHASGNYNEQFF
18,TRBJ2-3,.,TRBV19,CASTSPWTSGTSTDTQYF
17,TRBJ2-6,once,TRBV19,CATYRGALGSGANVLTF
14,TRBJ1-4,.,TRBV5-1,CASSTGQGFEKLFF
16,TRBJ2-1,.,TRBV9,CASSPRVAGGLHEQFF
14,TRBJ2-5,.,TRBV14,CASSHPTGSETQYF
15,TRBJ2-3,.,TRBV19,CASTSTSGRLDTQYF
13,TRBJ1-2,.,TRBV10-2,CASSADRVGGYTF